This T cell receptor beta chain was documented in a study of CD8 T cell repertoires and HIV-1 epitope variants. Study as a whole: Controls were a CMV, EBV and flu pool, Ebola AY9, and no peptide. Epitopes were three Gag families plus Nef HW9 and YT9. Study-level results: Beta chains alone show antigen proliferation, not cytokine profile or function.

This clone came up a few times. The antigen remains unidentified. Method: immunoSEQ multiplex PCR; TCRdb's copy keeps in-frame clones and lacks some. The table includes 3,500 or so clones, about 70% detected once. There are 13 residues in the CDR3. CDR1 is SGHVS, CDR2 FNYEAQ, per germline. V was trimmed by 0 bases and J by 6 bases, leaving 9 bases between them. The rearrangement joins TRBV7-6 to TRBJ2-7; maybe TRBD1 (5 bases). The receptor comes from a male donor with HIV. The sequencing sample was made of cultured CD8+ T cells derived from PBMCs. CDR3 sequence reads: CASSLAGASEQYF. CDR3 nucleotides: TGTGCCAGCAGCTTAGCAGGGGCGTCCGAGCAGTACTTC.